The next 8 T cell receptor beta chains were all read from a single sample in a study of Ad26.COV2.S vaccination and SARS-CoV-2 variants. Documented treatment: around 19 received Ad26.COV2.S at low or high dose, single or two shots; roughly five received placebo; per-sample allocation not given. Specimens were obtained on day 63 following the first vaccine or placebo injection. Measured with immunoSEQ multiplex PCR; TCRdb has only the in-frame clones, and not every one. The sample holds some 320,000 clones, around 85% seen once. The starting material was peripheral blood, obtained in a trial of Ad26.COV2.S vaccine versus placebo. These receptors originate from a person between 18 and 59 years old who received the Ad26.COV2.S COVID-19 vaccine or a placebo.

The rearrangement joins TRBV7-6 to TRBJ1-1; possible D gene TRBD1, 6 bases. The CDR3 covers 15 residues. Germline V gene lookup returns CDR1 SGHVS and CDR2 FNYEAQ. The V and J ends lost 5 bases and 0 bases respectively, with 13 bases between them. The CDR3 DNA sequence: TGTGCCAGCAGCCTCGAGGGGGAGGTGAACACTGAAGCTTTCTTT. It yields the protein CASSLEGEVNTEAFF. The full variable domain, in which reference TRBV7-6 and TRBJ1-1 provide the parts outside the CDR3, is GAGVSQSPRYKVTKRGQDVALRCDPISGHVSLYWYRQALGQGPEFLTYFNYEAQQDKSGLPNDRFSAERPEGSISTLTIQRTEQRDSAMYRCASSLEGEVNTEAFFGQGTRLTVV.

V is TRBV1 and J is TRBJ2-7; TRBD2 is taken as the D call from the table, unchecked against the DNA. TRBV1 is given as a pseudogene. The length of the CDR3 is 17 residues. Here the CDR3 DNA reads TGCACCAGCAGCCAAGATCCGCTAGCGGGTTGCTTTTACGAGCAGTACTTC. Protein product: CTSSQDPLAGCFYEQYF.

J is TRBJ2-5 and V is TRBV3-1 (or the pseudogene TRBV3-2); weak D call: TRBD1 (9 bases). Germline V gives CDR1 LGHDT, CDR2 YNNKEL (reference sequence). The CDR3 spans 16 residues. Deletions cut 4 bases from V and 1 base from J, with 16 bases between. The CDR3 DNA reads as TGTGCCAGCAGCCGGAGCGGGGGACAGGGCCAAGAGACCCAGTACTTC. Residues: CASSRSGGQGQETQYF.

The chain recombines TRBV18 with TRBJ2-5; 9 positions agree with TRBD2. CDR1 KGHSH and CDR2 LQKENI come from the germline V gene. This CDR3 has 15 amino acids. V trimming: 0 bases; J trimming: 6 bases; junction bases outside the gene matches: 5. The CDR3 nucleotides are TGTGCCAGCTCACCACCGGGAGCGGGGGGTAAGACCCAGTACTTC. Protein product: CASSPPGAGGKTQYF.

This chain connects TRBV5-1 to TRBJ2-7; D is perhaps TRBD1 (5 bases). This CDR3 is built from 14 residues. V gave up 2 bases and J gave up 1 base, with 10 bases separating them. The germline V gene has CDR1 SGHRS and CDR2 YFSETQ. In DNA, the CDR3 is TGCGCCAGCAGCTTCCAGGGCTATTCCTACGAGCAGTACTTC. Its translation: CASSFQGYSYEQYF.

This chain uses TRBV7-3 with TRBJ2-5; 8 bases are a match to TRBD2. The V gene's germline CDR1 is SGHTA and CDR2 FQGTGA. The junction had 5 bases not matched to a gene; V was cut back by 1 base and J by 4 bases. The CDR3 consists of 15 residues. The CDR3 protein is CASSLSGGGLETQYF. The CDR3 DNA reads TGTGCCAGCAGCTTAAGTGGCGGGGGGCTAGAGACCCAGTACTTC.

This chain joins TRBV19 and TRBJ2-1; 8 bases map to TRBD1. Unmatched junction bases numbered 5, after V lost 3 bases and J lost 1 base. This CDR3 comprises 16 residues. Germline V gives CDR1 LNHDA, CDR2 SQIVND (reference sequence). The CDR3 reads CASSIQGARSYNEQFF. CDR3 nucleotide sequence: TGTGCCAGTAGTATCCAGGGGGCCCGATCCTACAATGAGCAGTTCTTC.

This chain connects TRBV15 to TRBJ2-3; TRBD2 is a possible D gene (5 bases). V was clipped by 3 bases and J by 0 bases, with 13 bases between them. The germline gives CDR1 LNHNV, CDR2 YYDKDF (reference sequence). This CDR3 is built from 16 residues. CDR3 nucleotides: TGTGCCACCAGCAGCGGACTCGCCTCGAGCACAGATACGCAGTATTTT. It is translated as CATSSGLASSTDTQYF.